This T cell receptor beta chain was found in a study of blood T cell repertoires in COVID-19. Study summary: T cells, B-cell-depleted T cells, or PBMCs supplied cDNA or gDNA.

Profiled with immunoSEQ multiplex PCR; TCRdb holds only in-frame clones, not every one. Of about 130,000 clones listed, around four fifths are singletons. J gave up 0 bases and V 8 bases, and 10 bases lay outside the gene matches. The CDR3 runs to 17 residues. The V gene's germline CDR1 is LNHNV and CDR2 YYDKDF (reference sequence). Sequenced material: peripheral blood. The sequence came from a human donor in a cohort sampled during active COVID-19. The rearrangement uses TRBV15 and TRBJ2-2; the match to TRBD1 covers 9 bases. CDR3 DNA: TGTGCCACCCGCACCCCGGGACAGGGTTCGAACACCGGGGAGCTGTTTTTT. Translated: CATRTPGQGSNTGELFF.